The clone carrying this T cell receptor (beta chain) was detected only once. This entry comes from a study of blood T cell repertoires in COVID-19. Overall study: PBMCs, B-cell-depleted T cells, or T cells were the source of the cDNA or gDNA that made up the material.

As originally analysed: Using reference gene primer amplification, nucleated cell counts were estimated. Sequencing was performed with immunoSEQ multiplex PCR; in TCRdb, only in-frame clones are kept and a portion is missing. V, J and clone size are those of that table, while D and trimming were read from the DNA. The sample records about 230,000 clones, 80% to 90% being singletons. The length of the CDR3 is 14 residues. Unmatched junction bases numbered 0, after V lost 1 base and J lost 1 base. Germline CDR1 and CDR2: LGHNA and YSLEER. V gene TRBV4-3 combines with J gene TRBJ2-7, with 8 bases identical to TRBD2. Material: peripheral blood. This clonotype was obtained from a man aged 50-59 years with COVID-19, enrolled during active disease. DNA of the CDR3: TGCGCCAGCAGCCAAGTAGCGGGATCCTACGAGCAGTACTTC. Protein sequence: CASSQVAGSYEQYF.